This entry features one TCR beta chain sequence. As yet, its antigen is unknown. Both 60 Vbeta primers and 13 Jbeta primers went into the PCR. Measured with immunoSEQ multiplex PCR; TCRdb has only the in-frame clones, and not every one. This repertoire shows about 75,000 clones, more than 75% found once; its top ten account for 1.5% to 2%. The data originate from a study of cytomegalovirus exposure and HLA in healthy donors. General study points: It is likely that the observed cluster of highly shared sequence variants was a sequencing artifact.

This CDR3 region has 14 residues. Deletions cut 5 bases from V and 5 bases from J, with 12 bases between. Germline assignment: CDR1 SGHAT and CDR2 FQNNGV. The chain joins TRBV11-2 to TRBJ2-2; D is perhaps TRBD1 (5 bases). The clonotype was recovered from a man younger than 35 in good health and CMV-seronegative. The sample comprised PBMCs. CDR3: CASSRAGRTGELFF. The CDR3 bases are TGTGCCAGCAGCCGTGCAGGGCGGACCGGGGAGCTGTTTTTT.